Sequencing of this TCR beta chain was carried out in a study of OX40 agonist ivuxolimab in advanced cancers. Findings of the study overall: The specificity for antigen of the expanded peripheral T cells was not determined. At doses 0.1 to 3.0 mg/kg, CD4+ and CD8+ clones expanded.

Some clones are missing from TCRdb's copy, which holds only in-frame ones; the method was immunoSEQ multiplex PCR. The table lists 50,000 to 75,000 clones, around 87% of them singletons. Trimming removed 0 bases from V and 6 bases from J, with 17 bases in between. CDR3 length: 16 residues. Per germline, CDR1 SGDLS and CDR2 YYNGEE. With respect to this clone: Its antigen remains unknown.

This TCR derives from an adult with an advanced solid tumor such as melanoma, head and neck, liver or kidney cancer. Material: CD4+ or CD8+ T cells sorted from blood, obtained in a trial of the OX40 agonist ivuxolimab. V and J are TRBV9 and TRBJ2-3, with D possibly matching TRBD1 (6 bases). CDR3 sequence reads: CASSVAGGEGVDTQYF. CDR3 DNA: TGTGCCAGCAGCGTAGCTGGAGGAGAGGGGGTGGATACGCAGTATTTT.